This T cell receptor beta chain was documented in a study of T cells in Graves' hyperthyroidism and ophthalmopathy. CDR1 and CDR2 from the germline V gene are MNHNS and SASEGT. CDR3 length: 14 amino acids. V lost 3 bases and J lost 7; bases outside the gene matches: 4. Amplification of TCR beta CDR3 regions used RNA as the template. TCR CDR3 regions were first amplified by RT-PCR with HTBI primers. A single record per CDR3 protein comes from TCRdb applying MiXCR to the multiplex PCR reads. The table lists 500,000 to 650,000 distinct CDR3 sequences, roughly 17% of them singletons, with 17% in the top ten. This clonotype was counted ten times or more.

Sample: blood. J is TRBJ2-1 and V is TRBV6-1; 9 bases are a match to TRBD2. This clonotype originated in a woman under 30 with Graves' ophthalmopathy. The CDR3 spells CASSDGGGANEQFF. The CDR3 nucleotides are TGTGCCAGCAGTGACGGCGGGGGGGCAAATGAGCAGTTCTTC.